Listed below are T cell receptor beta chains from one sample, sequenced in a study of T cell responses to AZD1222 COVID-19 vaccine. Only in-frame clones appear in the TCRdb table, and some are missing; sequencing was by immunoSEQ multiplex PCR. Found here are 150,000 to 200,000 clones, about 92% of them singletons; the top ten hold approximately 1.1%. The specimen was peripheral blood, collected 28 days after the second AZD1222 dose. These receptors originate from an adult who received the AZD1222 COVID-19 vaccine. Both conserved end residues are part of each CDR3.

cdr3_aa j_call v_call
CASSYLDWGGRTEAFF TRBJ1-1 TRBV6-2/TRBV6-3
CASSSSGGAYNEQFF TRBJ2-1 TRBV11-3
CASSPMVARASYEQYF TRBJ2-7 TRBV18
CASSLGTSGPDTQYF TRBJ2-3 TRBV5-1
CAWQTGTGGVYGYTF TRBJ1-2 TRBV30
CASSPGRIEAFF TRBJ1-1 TRBV18
CASSLSGRGSGYTF TRBJ1-2 TRBV27
CASNADRGSNQPQHF TRBJ1-5 TRBV19
CASSQGGGRDTQYF TRBJ2-3 TRBV3-1/TRBV3-2
CASSGVLTSYSGNTIYF TRBJ1-3 TRBV19
CASSYQRGGAGELFF TRBJ2-2 TRBV7-9
CSIWLNEKLFF TRBJ1-4 TRBV29-1
CASSREGFGNTIYF TRBJ1-3 TRBV9
CASSSPQGAGETQYF TRBJ2-5 TRBV7-9
CASSLPYRENTEAFF TRBJ1-1 TRBV13
CASSYSVLGSYEQYF TRBJ2-7 TRBV6-5
CASSILGINQPQHF TRBJ1-5 TRBV19
CASSLLRSTEAFF TRBJ1-1 TRBV11-1
CASSQAAGDPYEQYF TRBJ2-7 TRBV4-1
CAISQQGREGSPLHF TRBJ1-6 TRBV10-3
CASSNGQLTYEQYF TRBJ2-7 TRBV5-1
CASKTSGGADEQFF TRBJ2-1 TRBV6-4
CSASSDLIMKKLFF TRBJ1-4 TRBV20-1
CASSLMTGGFGELFF TRBJ2-2 TRBV7-9
CASSTSGPTDTQYF TRBJ2-3 TRBV6-5
CASSQDPPTADTQYF TRBJ2-3 TRBV4-1
CSVGHHNYGYTF TRBJ1-2 TRBV29-1
CASKSVRNTIYF TRBJ1-3 TRBV6-5
CASTRKGPRKNIQYF TRBJ2-4 TRBV6-5
CASRALGQTGEQYF TRBJ2-7 TRBV10-2
CASSQGGYSNQPQHF TRBJ1-5 TRBV4-1
CSVGWQVQETQYF TRBJ2-5 TRBV29-1
CASRTGYTEAFF TRBJ1-1 TRBV5-6
CASSIQGNTEAFF TRBJ1-1 TRBV19
CASGTGGVETQYF TRBJ2-5 TRBV5-6
CASSSGSGGTDTQYF TRBJ2-3 TRBV10-2
CASSIRGTVNYGYTF TRBJ1-2 TRBV19
CASHPGGLDNSPLHF TRBJ1-6 TRBV5-1
CASSPSYRGGSMGYTF TRBJ1-2 TRBV5-1
CASSPPGWDEQFF TRBJ2-1 TRBV18
CASTQGAVQETQYF TRBJ2-5 TRBV7-2
CASSLALGRENYGYTF TRBJ1-2 TRBV5-1
CASSDGTFNYGYTF TRBJ1-2 TRBV5-1
CASSATGVNEQFF TRBJ2-1 TRBV2
CASSRFPADSNQPQHF TRBJ1-5 TRBV5-1